This T cell receptor beta chain comes out of a study of T cell responses to AZD1222 COVID-19 vaccine. CDR3 size: 15 residues. The ends were cut back, 8 bases at V and 7 bases at J, with 20 bases in the middle. Germline assignment: CDR1 LNHDA and CDR2 SQIVND (reference sequence). Sequencing was performed with immunoSEQ multiplex PCR; in TCRdb, only in-frame clones are kept and a portion is missing. The table shows approximately 150,000 clones, with 70% to 90% occurring only once. The J gene is TRBJ2-2, the V gene TRBV19; D is undetermined. The sequence was collected from an adult who received the AZD1222 COVID-19 vaccine. The source was peripheral blood, collected 28 days after the second AZD1222 dose. CDR3 loop: CASSPASGVVGELFF. In nucleotides, the CDR3 is TGTGCCAGTTCCCCGGCGTCAGGCGTTGTCGGGGAGCTGTTTTTT. Filled out from reference TRBV19 and TRBJ2-2, the complete variable domain reads DGGITQSPKYLFRKEGQNVTLSCEQNLNHDAMYWYRQDPGQGLRLIYYSQIVNDFQKGDIAEGYSVSREKKESFPLTVTSAQKNPTAFYLCASSPASGVVGELFFGEGSRLTVL.